This entry lists 31 T cell receptor beta chains sequenced from one sample in a study of T cells in Graves' hyperthyroidism and ophthalmopathy. Using RNA transcripts as the source, TCR beta CDR3 regions were amplified. When the TCR CDR3 underwent first-round RT-PCR, the HTBI primer set was used. TCRdb re-derived calls from the multiplex PCR reads in MiXCR, one entry per CDR3 protein. The sample shows around 300,000 distinct CDR3 sequences, approximately 13% of them seen only once. Sample: blood. The receptor set was obtained from a woman under 40 with Graves' hyperthyroidism.

V and J are TRBV7-6 and TRBJ2-2, with D perhaps assigned TRBD1 or TRBD2 (5 bases each). The CDR3 is 18 amino acids. V was clipped by 5 bases and J by 5 bases, with 24 bases between them. Germline V gene sequence: CDR1 SGHVS, CDR2 FNYEAQ. CDR3 in DNA: TGTGCCAGCAGCCCAACCTTCGCACCGGGACCTATAACCGGGGAGCTGTTTTTT. Amino acids: CASSPTFAPGPITGELFF. The complete variable domain, with remaining parts taken from reference TRBV7-6 and TRBJ2-2, reads GAGVSQSPRYKVTKRGQDVALRCDPISGHVSLYWYRQALGQGPEFLTYFNYEAQQDKSGLPNDRFSAERPEGSISTLTIQRTEQRDSAMYRCASSPTFAPGPITGELFFGEGSRLTVL.

This clonotype was detected ten times or more. V and J are TRBV6-1 and TRBJ2-2; 8 nucleotides line up with TRBD1. CDR1 is MNHNS and CDR2 is SASEGT in the germline V gene. This CDR3 has 13 amino acids. V trimming: 7 bases; J trimming: 8 bases; junction bases outside the gene matches: 6. The CDR3 sequence is CASISTGGGELFF. CDR3 sequence (DNA): TGTGCCAGCATCTCAACAGGGGGAGGGGAGCTGTTTTTT.

There are many counts of this clonotype. V usage is TRBV7-2 and J usage is TRBJ2-1; D might be TRBD1 or TRBD2, each matching 5 bases. Trimming took off 4 bases at V and 5 bases at J, with 9 bases between the two ends. This CDR3 comprises 13 residues. Germline loops: CDR1 SGHTA, CDR2 FQGNSA. As DNA, the CDR3 is TGTGCCAGCAGCTCGGGACGGGACAATGAGCAGTTCTTC. Translating gives CASSSGRDNEQFF.

This clonotype appeared a few times. V gene TRBV27 combines with J gene TRBJ1-1; D unclear. CDR1 is MNHEY, CDR2 SMNVEV, per germline (reference sequence). This CDR3 spans 14 amino acids. Trimming cost V 4 bases and J 1 base, with 10 bases left between them. CDR3 region: CASSSTRENTEAFF. The CDR3, as DNA: TGTGCCAGCAGTTCTACGCGGGAGAACACTGAAGCTTTCTTT.

The table lists this clonotype with a few counts. The chain couples TRBV28 to TRBJ1-3; no definite D call. V dropped 3 bases and J dropped 2 bases, with 14 bases sitting between them. This CDR3 comprises 16 residues. Germline CDR1 is MDHEN and CDR2 is SYDVKM. DNA of the CDR3: TGTGCCAGCAGTTTTCTTAATGGCGGGACTGGAAACACCATATATTTT. Protein product: CASSFLNGGTGNTIYF.

This clonotype was detected many times. V is TRBV30 and J is TRBJ1-6; 7 nucleotides match TRBD1. In germline, CDR1 is GTSNPN, CDR2 SVGIG (reference sequence). The CDR3 runs to 16 residues. After removal of 0 bases from V and 5 bases from J, the junction contained 7 bases not matched to a gene. This CDR3 reads CAWSVEGQIHNSPLHF. CDR3 nucleotides: TGTGCCTGGAGTGTAGAGGGACAGATCCATAATTCACCCCTCCACTTT.

In its sample, this clonotype was seen many times. This sequence joins TRBV28 and TRBJ2-7; no clear D. Germline V gene data show CDR1 as MDHEN and CDR2 as SYDVKM. The ends were cut back, 8 bases at V and 2 bases at J, with 10 bases in the middle. The CDR3 sequence is 12 residues long. CDR3 in DNA: TGTGCCAGCGAAGGCGGCCCCTACGAGCAGTACTTC. Amino acids: CASEGGPYEQYF.

This clonotype was recorded at least ten times. The V call is TRBV29-1, the J call TRBJ1-2; TRBD1 matches at 9 bases. Unmatched junction bases numbered 11, after V lost 7 bases and J lost 5 bases. This CDR3 comprises 14 residues. CDR1 is SQVTM, CDR2 ANQGSEA, per germline. For the CDR3, the DNA is TGCAGCGCCGGAGGGACAGGGTTGGCGTATGGCTACACCTTC. This codes for CSAGGTGLAYGYTF.

This chain links TRBV20-1 with TRBJ2-7; D is unresolved. The CDR3 is made up of 11 amino acids. The ends were cut back, 3 bases at V and 5 bases at J, with 8 bases in the middle. From germline, CDR1 is DFQATT and CDR2 SNEGSKA (reference sequence). CDR3 region: CSARLEDEQYF. The CDR3 coding sequence is TGCAGTGCTAGGCTAGAAGACGAGCAGTACTTC.

This clonotype was recorded many times. The gene calls are TRBV15 and TRBJ2-5, with TRBD1 as a possible D gene (5 bases). CDR3 length: 14 residues. Deletions cut 0 bases from V and 5 bases from J, with 10 bases between. Looked up from germline, CDR1 is LNHNV and CDR2 is YYDKDF (reference sequence). The CDR3 nucleotides are TGTGCCACCAGCAGAGAAGGGGTTAGGGAGACCCAGTACTTC. It translates to CATSREGVRETQYF.

V is TRBV29-1 and J is TRBJ2-3; TRBD2 matches 8 bases. Germline loops: CDR1 SQVTM, CDR2 ANQGSEA. This CDR3 is 15 amino acids long. J was trimmed by 7 bases and V by 6 bases; bases with no gene match: 15. The CDR3 bases are TGCAGCGTGTTAGGCGGGGGGCGAGTGGACAATACGCAGTATTTT. Translated, it gives CSVLGGGRVDNTQYF.

Remarks on this clonotype: Relative to the germline gene, one junction end is altered; a read error may explain this. This chain connects TRBV15 to TRBJ2-7; 7 positions agree with TRBD2. The germline CDR1 and CDR2 sequences are LNHNV and YYDKDF (reference sequence). The CDR3 contains 15 residues. CDR3 bases: TGTGCCACCAGCAGAGATCTGGGGGGGAAGTTGGAGCAGCACTTC. This encodes CATSRDLGGKLEQHF.

This clonotype was counted ten times or more. V usage is TRBV20-1 and J usage is TRBJ1-4, with D uncertain. The CDR3 runs to 14 residues. Germline CDR1 is DFQATT and CDR2 is SNEGSKA (reference sequence). Trimming pared 1 base from V and 6 bases from J, leaving 12 bases between. The CDR3 DNA follows: TGCAGTGCTAGAGGTGAAGGATTTGATGAAAAACTGTTTTTT. This gives the protein CSARGEGFDEKLFF.

This clonotype was recorded many times. The J gene is TRBJ1-1, the V gene TRBV18, with TRBD1 identical over 7 bases. V shed 4 bases, J shed 3 bases, and the junction held 8 bases outside the gene matches. The CDR3 has 15 amino acids. Germline CDR1 KGHSH, CDR2 LQKENI. The CDR3 sequence: CASSRQGTAYTEAFF. CDR3 DNA: TGTGCCAGCTCACGACAAGGGACAGCCTACACTGAAGCTTTCTTT.

The chain is built from TRBV4-1 and TRBJ2-5; D gene unclear. Germline values: CDR1 MGHRA, CDR2 YSYEKL. This CDR3 comprises 15 residues. V shed 4 bases and J shed 5 bases, with 17 bases lying between them. DNA for the CDR3: TGCGCCAGCAGCCTTTTGACTGGGCGAACGGAGACCCAGTACTTC. This translates into CASSLLTGRTETQYF.

This clonotype was picked up many times. This chain links TRBV28 with TRBJ1-2; unclear D gene. The CDR3 is 13 residues long. V lost 6 bases to trimming and J lost 4 bases, with 12 bases between them. Looked up from germline, CDR1 is MDHEN and CDR2 is SYDVKM. The CDR3 DNA reads TGTGCCAGCAGCTCCTTGGCCTTCTATGGCTACACCTTC. Protein sequence: CASSSLAFYGYTF.

In its sample, this clonotype was seen many times. V gene TRBV12-3 or TRBV12-4 combines with J gene TRBJ1-5; unclear D gene. V was clipped by 5 bases and J by 7 bases, with 9 bases between them. This CDR3 has 12 amino acids. Here the CDR3 DNA reads TGTGCCAGCAGTCCCCGCCCACAGCCCCAGCATTTT. This sequence encodes CASSPRPQPQHF.

This clonotype turned up a few times. The rearrangement links TRBV7-2 to TRBJ2-7, with no clear D. The CDR3 length is 16 residues. V was clipped by 5 bases and J by 3 bases, with 20 bases between them. Germline V gene lookup returns CDR1 SGHTA and CDR2 FQGNSA. The CDR3, as DNA: TGTGCCAGCAGCCCACGACTCCTGTCGCCCCTCTACGAGCAGTACTTC. Protein product: CASSPRLLSPLYEQYF.

As to this clonotype: It may be a read error: a sequence one base away is much more abundant. This chain connects TRBV28 to TRBJ1-5; TRBD1 might be the D (5 bases). Germline V lookup: CDR1 MDHEN, CDR2 SYDVKM. The length of the CDR3 is 14 residues. CDR3 coding DNA: TGTGCCGGCAGGGAGGGAGGTCGAGGTCGGCCCCAGCATTTT. Protein sequence: CAGREGGRGRPQHF.

The genes are TRBV20-1 and TRBJ2-1, with 14 positions matching TRBD2. Germline V gene sequence: CDR1 DFQATT, CDR2 SNEGSKA (reference sequence). The CDR3 runs 16 residues. V dropped 4 bases and J dropped 9; count of bases not matched to a gene: 11. Here the CDR3 DNA reads TGCAGTGCTAACCTGGGACTAGCGGGAGTAGGGGGTGAGCAGTTCTTC. Residues: CSANLGLAGVGGEQFF.

Ten or more counts support this clonotype. The CDR3 nucleotides read TGTGCCTACGGGCAGTCGAACACTGAAGCTTTCTTT. As protein: CAYGQSNTEAFF. This rearrangement joins TRBV28 to TRBJ1-1; D gene unclear. V was shortened by 11 bases and J by 1 base, with 11 bases between the two germline ends. The CDR3 sequence is 12 residues long. The germline V gene has CDR1 MDHEN and CDR2 SYDVKM.

This clonotype was seen at least ten times. The rearrangement uses TRBV3-1 and TRBJ1-1; D unresolved. CDR3 length: 13 amino acids. Germline V gives CDR1 LGHDT, CDR2 YNNKEL (reference sequence). The V end lost 2 bases, the J end lost 7 bases, and 11 bases lay between the germline ends. The DNA for the CDR3 is TGTGCCAGCAGCCAAAGGACTACGAATGAAGCTTTCTTT. Amino acids: CASSQRTTNEAFF.

This clonotype was seen many times. The J gene is TRBJ2-5, the V gene TRBV27; D remains unclear. CDR1 and CDR2 from the germline V gene are MNHEY and SMNVEV (reference sequence). V lost 6 bases and J lost 3, with 14 bases in between. CDR3 length: 14 amino acids. The CDR3 nucleotides are TGTGCCAGCAGAACTGAGCTGGTCAAAGAGACCCAGTACTTC. It codes for CASRTELVKETQYF.

The chain is built from TRBV10-3 and TRBJ2-5; D is ambiguous. With 7 bases removed from V and 5 bases from J, the gap between germline ends came to 14 bases. This CDR3 spans 13 amino acids. Germline V gene sequence: CDR1 ENHRY, CDR2 SYGVKD. CDR3 region: CAITRSPRETQYF. The CDR3 DNA sequence: TGTGCCATCACTCGGTCCCCGCGGGAGACCCAGTACTTC.

This clonotype was detected only a few times. The chain combines TRBV5-1 with TRBJ1-1; D might be TRBD1 (5 bases). The length of the CDR3 is 14 residues. Germline lookup yields CDR1 SGHRS and CDR2 YFSETQ. V was shortened by 0 bases and J by 6 bases, with 12 bases between the two germline ends. CDR3 DNA sequence: TGCGCCAGCAGCTTGGAGTATAGGGACCCTGAAGCTTTCTTT. Translating gives CASSLEYRDPEAFF.

The sample holds many counts of this clonotype. The rearrangement joins TRBV7-8 to TRBJ2-1; possibly TRBD1 for D (5 bases). The CDR3 is 16 amino acids. V dropped 2 bases and J dropped 6 bases, with 17 bases sitting between them. Looked up from germline, CDR1 is SGHVS and CDR2 is FQNEAQ. The CDR3 reads CASSLQAGKLGNEQFF. The CDR3 region has the DNA TGTGCCAGCAGCTTACAGGCAGGGAAGTTGGGCAATGAGCAGTTCTTC.

Judged by abundance, this clonotype is medium-sized. This chain connects TRBV28 to TRBJ2-1; D is perhaps TRBD1 (6 bases). The germline V and J ends were trimmed by 3 bases and 2 bases, with 8 bases remaining between them. From germline, CDR1 is MDHEN and CDR2 SYDVKM. The CDR3 contains 14 residues. This CDR3 reads CASSLTGPYNEQFF. The DNA for the CDR3 is TGTGCCAGCAGTTTGACAGGTCCCTACAATGAGCAGTTCTTC.

The chain combines TRBV5-5 with TRBJ2-1; D could derive from TRBD1 or TRBD2 (5 bases each). V lost 2 bases to trimming and J lost 8 bases, with 14 bases between them. CDR1 is SGHKS, CDR2 YYEKEE, per germline (reference sequence). The CDR3 loop spans 14 amino acids. CDR3 protein: CASSFRGLGDEQFF. CDR3 DNA sequence: TGTGCCAGCAGCTTTCGGGGCCTGGGGGATGAGCAGTTCTTC.

This clonotype was observed at least ten times. This chain connects TRBV7-2 to TRBJ2-7; D remains unclear. Germline loops: CDR1 SGHTA, CDR2 FQGNSA. The CDR3 totals 13 residues. Trimming stripped 5 bases from V and 0 bases from J, with 8 bases between. CDR3 sequence reads: CASSLTYSYEQYF. CDR3 nucleotide sequence: TGTGCCAGCAGCCTTACTTACTCCTACGAGCAGTACTTC.

This clonotype was seen repeatedly, ten times or more. V gene TRBV6-1 combines with J gene TRBJ1-1; D possibly corresponds to TRBD1 (5 bases). The V and J ends lost 11 bases and 5 bases respectively, with 15 bases between them. The CDR3 length is 12 residues. In germline, CDR1 is MNHNS, CDR2 SASEGT. Written as DNA, the CDR3 is TGTGCCGGACACGTCCAGGAGACTGAAGCTTTCTTT. The encoded protein is CAGHVQETEAFF.

V is TRBV30 and J is TRBJ1-5; perhaps TRBD1 as D (5 bases). The ends were cut back, 0 bases at V and 6 bases at J, with 15 bases in the middle. This CDR3 comprises 15 residues. Looked up from germline, CDR1 is GTSNPN and CDR2 is SVGIG (reference sequence). CDR3 residues: CAWSVKGRLPQPQHF. In DNA, the CDR3 is TGTGCCTGGAGTGTAAAGGGGCGGTTGCCTCAGCCCCAGCATTTT.